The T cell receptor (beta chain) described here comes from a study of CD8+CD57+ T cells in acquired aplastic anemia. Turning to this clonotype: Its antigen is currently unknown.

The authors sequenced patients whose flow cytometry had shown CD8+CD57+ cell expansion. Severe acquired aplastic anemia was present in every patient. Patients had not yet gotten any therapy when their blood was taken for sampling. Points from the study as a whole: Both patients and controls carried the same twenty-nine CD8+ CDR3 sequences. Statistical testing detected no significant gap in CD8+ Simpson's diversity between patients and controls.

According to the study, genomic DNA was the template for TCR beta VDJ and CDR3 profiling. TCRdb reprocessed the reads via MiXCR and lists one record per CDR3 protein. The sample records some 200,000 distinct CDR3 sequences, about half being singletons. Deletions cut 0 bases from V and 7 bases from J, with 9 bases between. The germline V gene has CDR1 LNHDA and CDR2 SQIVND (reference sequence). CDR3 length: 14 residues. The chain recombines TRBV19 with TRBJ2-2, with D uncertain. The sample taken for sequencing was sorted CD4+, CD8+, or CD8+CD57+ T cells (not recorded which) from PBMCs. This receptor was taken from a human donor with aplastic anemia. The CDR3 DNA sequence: TGTGCCAGTAGTATAGATATCGGCGGCGGGGAGCTGTTTTTT. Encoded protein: CASSIDIGGGELFF.